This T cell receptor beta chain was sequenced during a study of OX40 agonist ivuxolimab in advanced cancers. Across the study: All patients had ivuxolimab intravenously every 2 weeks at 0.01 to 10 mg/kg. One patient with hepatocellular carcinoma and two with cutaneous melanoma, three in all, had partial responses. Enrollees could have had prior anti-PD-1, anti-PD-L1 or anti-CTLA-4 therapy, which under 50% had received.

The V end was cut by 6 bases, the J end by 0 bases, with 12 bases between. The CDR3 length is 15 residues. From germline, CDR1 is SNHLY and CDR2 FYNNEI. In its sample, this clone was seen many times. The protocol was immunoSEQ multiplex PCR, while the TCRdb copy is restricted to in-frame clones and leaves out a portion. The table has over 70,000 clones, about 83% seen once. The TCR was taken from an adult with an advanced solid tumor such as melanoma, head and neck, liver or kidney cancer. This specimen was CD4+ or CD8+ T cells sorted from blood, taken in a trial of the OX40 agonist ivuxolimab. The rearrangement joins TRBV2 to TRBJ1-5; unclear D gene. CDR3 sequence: CASRAGRFSNQPQHF. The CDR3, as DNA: TGTGCCAGCAGAGCCGGACGGTTTAGCAATCAGCCCCAGCATTTT.